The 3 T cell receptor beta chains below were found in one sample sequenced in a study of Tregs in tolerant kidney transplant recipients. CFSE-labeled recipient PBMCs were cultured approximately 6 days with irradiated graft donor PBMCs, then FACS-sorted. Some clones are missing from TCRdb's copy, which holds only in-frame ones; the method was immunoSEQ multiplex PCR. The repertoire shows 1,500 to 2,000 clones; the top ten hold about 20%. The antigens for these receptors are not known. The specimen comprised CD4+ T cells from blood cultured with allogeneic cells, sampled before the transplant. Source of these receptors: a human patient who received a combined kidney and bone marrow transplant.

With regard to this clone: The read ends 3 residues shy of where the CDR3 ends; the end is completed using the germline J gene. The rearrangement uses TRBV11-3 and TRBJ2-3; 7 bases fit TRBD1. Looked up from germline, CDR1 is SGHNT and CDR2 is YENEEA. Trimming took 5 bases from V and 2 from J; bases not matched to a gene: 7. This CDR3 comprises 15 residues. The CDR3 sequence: CASSLRDSSTDTQYF. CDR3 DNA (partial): TGTGCCAGCAGCCTCCGGGACAGCTCCACAGATACG.

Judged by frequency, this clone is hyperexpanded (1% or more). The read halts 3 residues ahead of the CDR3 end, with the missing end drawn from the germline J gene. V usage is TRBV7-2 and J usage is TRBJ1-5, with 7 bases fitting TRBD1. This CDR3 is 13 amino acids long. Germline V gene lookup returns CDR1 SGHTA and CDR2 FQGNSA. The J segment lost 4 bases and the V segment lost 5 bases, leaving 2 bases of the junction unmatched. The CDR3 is CASSVRGNQPQHF. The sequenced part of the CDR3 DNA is TGTGCCAGCAGCGTCAGGGGGAATCAGCCC.

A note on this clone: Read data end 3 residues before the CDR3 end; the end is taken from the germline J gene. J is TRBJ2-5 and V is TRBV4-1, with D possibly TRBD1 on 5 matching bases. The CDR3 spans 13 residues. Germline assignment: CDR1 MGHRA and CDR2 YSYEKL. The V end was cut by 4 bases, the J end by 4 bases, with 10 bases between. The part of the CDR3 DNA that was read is TGCGCCAGCAGCCTATTTAGGGGAGAGACC. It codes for CASSLFRGET. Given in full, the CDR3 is CASSLFRGETQYF.